Presented here are 14 T cell receptor beta chains from one specimen sequenced in a study of response to subunit inactivated influenza vaccine. TCRdb re-called the RT-PCR reads with MiXCR, one entry per CDR3 protein. The table shows 280,000 or so distinct CDR3 sequences, with about a fifth occurring only once. The sample here was PBMCs from blood, taken less than 22 months after vaccination. These receptors originate from a man between 50 and 69 years old who received an inactivated influenza vaccine.

This clonotype has a handful of counts. This chain connects TRBV29-1 to TRBJ2-2; D unclear. Germline values: CDR1 SQVTM, CDR2 ANQGSEA. CDR3 length equals 11 residues. V was pared by 4 bases and J by 4 bases, with 4 bases between. CDR3 nucleotide sequence: TGCAGCGTTGTGTTCACCGGGGAGCTGTTTTTT. The encoded protein is CSVVFTGELFF.

The chain joins TRBV5-6 to TRBJ2-7, with TRBD1 as a possible D gene (5 bases). The CDR3 sequence is 14 residues long. The germline gives CDR1 SGHDT, CDR2 YYEEEE. V dropped 1 base and J dropped 3 bases, with 11 bases sitting between them. CDR3 amino acids: CASSLWQGNYEQYF. DNA for the CDR3: TGTGCCAGCAGCTTGTGGCAGGGAAACTACGAGCAGTACTTC.

This chain uses TRBV12-3 or TRBV12-4 with TRBJ2-3, with 7 bases fitting TRBD1. V dropped 1 base and J dropped 7; count of bases not matched to a gene: 11. The CDR3 consists of 16 residues. CDR3 nucleotides: TGTGCCAGCAGTTTAGGGACAGGAGGCTTTCTAAATACGCAGTATTTT. As protein: CASSLGTGGFLNTQYF.

This clonotype occurred a few times. The V gene is TRBV7-6, the J gene TRBJ2-2; the D gene is possibly TRBD1 (6 bases). The CDR3 length is 19 residues. The V end was cut by 5 bases, the J end by 7 bases, with 29 bases between. Per germline, CDR1 SGHVS and CDR2 FNYEAQ. CDR3 loop: CASSHGPGRGKNKDGELFF. For the CDR3, the DNA is TGTGCCAGCAGCCATGGACCGGGCAGGGGTAAAAACAAGGACGGGGAGCTGTTTTTT.

The table lists this clonotype with many counts. The V call is TRBV15, the J call TRBJ2-7; 8 bases align to TRBD1. The CDR3 totals 13 residues. Germline lookup yields CDR1 LNHNV and CDR2 YYDKDF (reference sequence). V gave up 7 bases and J gave up 5 bases; unmatched junction bases: 7. This chain's CDR3 is CATKRQGSDEQYF. In DNA, the CDR3 is TGTGCCACCAAAAGACAGGGGTCCGACGAGCAGTACTTC.

The rearrangement links TRBV11-2 to TRBJ2-7; D is ambiguous. The germline gives CDR1 SGHAT, CDR2 FQNNGV. The ends were cut back, 1 base at V and 3 bases at J, with 10 bases in the middle. The CDR3 covers 14 residues. The CDR3: CASSLVGPIYEQYF. The DNA for the CDR3 is TGTGCCAGCAGCTTAGTGGGCCCTATCTACGAGCAGTACTTC.

The sample holds many counts of this clonotype. The chain recombines TRBV4-1 with TRBJ1-5, with a tentative D call TRBD1 (5 bases). The germline gives CDR1 MGHRA, CDR2 YSYEKL. Trimming removed 3 bases at V and 0 bases at J, with 18 bases between. The CDR3 length is 18 residues. CDR3 protein: CASSQARLGTYSNQPQHF. CDR3 DNA: TGCGCCAGCAGCCAGGCTAGGCTCGGGACTTATAGCAATCAGCCCCAGCATTTT.

This clonotype was seen only a few times. The chain carries TRBV7-2 and TRBJ1-2; no reliable D call. Trimming removed 1 base from V and 3 bases from J, with 9 bases in between. CDR3 length equals 14 residues. Germline CDR1 and CDR2: SGHTA and FQGNSA. CDR3 sequence reads: CASSLVWEDYGYTF. The CDR3 coding sequence is TGTGCCAGCAGCTTAGTCTGGGAAGACTATGGCTACACCTTC. Full variable domain (outside the CDR3, taken from reference TRBV7-2 and TRBJ1-2): GAGVSQSPSNKVTEKGKDVELRCDPISGHTALYWYRQSLGQGLEFLIYFQGNSAPDKSGLPSDRFSAERTGGSVSTLTIQRTQQEDSAVYLCASSLVWEDYGYTFGSGTRLTVV.

This clonotype has more than one count but fewer than ten. The V gene is TRBV12-3 or TRBV12-4, the J gene TRBJ1-2; D not certain. V dropped 2 bases and J dropped 4 bases, with 8 bases sitting between them. The CDR3 spans 13 residues. For the CDR3, the DNA is TGTGCCAGCAGTTTAAAGACGCTCTATGGCTACACCTTC. Amino acid sequence: CASSLKTLYGYTF.

This clonotype was seen more than once but under ten times. The rearrangement joins TRBV5-1 to TRBJ1-4; possibly TRBD1 for D (6 bases). Germline CDR1 and CDR2: SGHRS and YFSETQ. With 0 bases removed from V and 8 bases from J, the gap between germline ends came to 14 bases. The CDR3 spans 15 residues. CDR3 amino acids: CASSLGTYREEKLFF. The CDR3 DNA follows: TGCGCCAGCAGCTTGGGAACCTACAGGGAAGAAAAACTGTTTTTT.

The rearrangement joins TRBV28 to TRBJ2-2, with D perhaps TRBD1 or TRBD2 (6 bases each). The CDR3 totals 17 residues. V was pared by 6 bases and J by 0 bases, with 17 bases between. The germline V gene has CDR1 MDHEN and CDR2 SYDVKM. CDR3 in DNA: TGTGCCAGCAGGCCCTTGGTGGGGGGCGCGAACACCGGGGAGCTGTTTTTT. It codes for CASRPLVGGANTGELFF.

The rearrangement uses TRBV24-1 and TRBJ1-2, with 7 bases fitting TRBD1. The trim removed 1 base at V and 8 bases at J, leaving 6 bases unmatched. Looked up from germline, CDR1 is KGHDR and CDR2 is SFDVKD. The length of the CDR3 is 14 residues. DNA of the CDR3: TGTGCCACCAGTGATTTAACACAGGGGACCGGCTACACCTTC. It codes for CATSDLTQGTGYTF.

This clonotype showed up many times. In DNA, the CDR3 is TGTGCCAGTAGTATAGACATTGTAAGAAGGAACACTGAAGCTTTCTTT. Translation gives CASSIDIVRRNTEAFF. The gene calls are TRBV19 and TRBJ1-1; no reliable D call. The CDR3 length is 16 residues. The V end lost 0 bases, the J end lost 1 base, and 12 bases lay between the germline ends. Germline CDR1 reads LNHDA; CDR2 reads SQIVND (reference sequence).

The rearrangement links TRBV5-1 to TRBJ2-5; D is possibly TRBD1 (6 bases). Germline V CDR1 and CDR2: SGHRS, YFSETQ. The CDR3 loop spans 15 amino acids. With 0 bases removed from V and 4 bases from J, the gap between germline ends came to 13 bases. This CDR3 reads CASSLADRNGETQYF. The CDR3 DNA reads TGCGCCAGCAGCTTGGCCGACAGGAACGGAGAGACCCAGTACTTC.